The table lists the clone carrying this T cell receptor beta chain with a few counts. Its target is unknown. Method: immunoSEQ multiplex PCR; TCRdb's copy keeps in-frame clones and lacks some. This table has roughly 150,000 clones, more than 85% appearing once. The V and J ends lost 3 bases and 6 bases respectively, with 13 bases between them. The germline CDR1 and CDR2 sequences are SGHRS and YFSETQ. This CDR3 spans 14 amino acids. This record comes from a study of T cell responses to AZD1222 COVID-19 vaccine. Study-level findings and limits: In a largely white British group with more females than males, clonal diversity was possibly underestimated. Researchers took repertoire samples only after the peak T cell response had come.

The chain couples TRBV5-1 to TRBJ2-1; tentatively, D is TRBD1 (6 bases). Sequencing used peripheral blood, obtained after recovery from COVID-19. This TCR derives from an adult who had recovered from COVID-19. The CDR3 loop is CASSWTTGINEQFF. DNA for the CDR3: TGCGCCAGCAGCTGGACCACAGGGATCAATGAGCAGTTCTTC.